Following are 17 T cell receptor beta chains from one sample sequenced in a study of post-analysis software for immune sequencing data. Overall study findings and caveats: Elevated frequency relative to controls characterized roughly 5 TRBV segments in patients, TRBV5-6, TRBV5-1 and TRBV20-1 among them.

The antigens of these receptors remain unknown. Presence of unique molecular identifiers characterized the TCR beta cDNA libraries. MiXCR, run by TCRdb on the PCR reads, gives a single entry per CDR3 protein. The table lists hundreds of thousands of distinct CDR3 sequences, 59% of them singletons, with approximately 11% in the top ten. Sequencing used blood. These receptors all stem from a girl aged 2-10 years with multiple sclerosis.

The gene calls are TRBV10-3 and TRBJ2-3; 7 nucleotides line up with TRBD2. V lost 5 bases, J lost 5 bases, and 13 bases stayed unmatched. Germline V gene sequence: CDR1 ENHRY, CDR2 SYGVKD. This CDR3 region has 16 residues. The CDR3 sequence: CAISPSSGGGRDTQYF. The CDR3 DNA reads as TGTGCCATCAGTCCCTCTAGCGGCGGGGGTCGAGATACGCAGTATTTT.

The gene calls are TRBV12-3 or TRBV12-4 and TRBJ1-2; D is undetermined. The CDR3 is 13 residues long. V was trimmed by 1 base and J by 5 bases, leaving 8 bases between them. In DNA, the CDR3 is TGTGCCAGCAGTTTAGGGGTGCCGTATGGCTACACCTTC. It codes for CASSLGVPYGYTF.

The chain combines TRBV29-1 with TRBJ1-1; 10 bases align to TRBD1. The CDR3 is made up of 14 amino acids. Germline assignment: CDR1 SQVTM and CDR2 ANQGSEA. Trimming at V came to 5 bases and at J to 5 bases, leaving 8 bases not matched to a gene. In DNA, the CDR3 is TGCAGCGTTCGACTTGACAGGGGGCTTACTGAAGCTTTCTTT. It codes for CSVRLDRGLTEAFF.

The V and J genes are TRBV20-1 and TRBJ1-1; D is unclear. Germline lookup yields CDR1 DFQATT and CDR2 SNEGSKA (reference sequence). V was clipped by 6 bases and J by 3 bases, with 11 bases between them. This CDR3 has 12 residues. The CDR3 coding sequence is TGCAGTGCGCAGAGGGTGGACACTGAAGCTTTCTTT. Its translation: CSAQRVDTEAFF.

This chain connects TRBV29-1 to TRBJ2-3; D ambiguous. The V gene lost 1 base and the J gene lost 0 bases, with 8 bases spanning the gap. CDR3 size: 14 residues. In germline, CDR1 is SQVTM, CDR2 ANQGSEA. The CDR3 loop reads CSVEGYGSTDTQYF. In DNA, the CDR3 is TGCAGCGTTGAAGGGTACGGGAGCACAGATACGCAGTATTTT.

The chain has TRBV20-1 and TRBJ2-5, with 11 bases fitting TRBD2. From germline, CDR1 is DFQATT and CDR2 SNEGSKA (reference sequence). Trimming took 0 bases from V and 2 from J; bases not matched to a gene: 2. The CDR3 spans 15 residues. The CDR3 is CSARDRTSGQETQYF. In DNA, the CDR3 is TGCAGTGCTAGAGATCGGACTAGCGGGCAAGAGACCCAGTACTTC.

This clonotype has only a few counts. The gene calls are TRBV20-1 and TRBJ1-1; TRBD1 is a possible D gene (5 bases). The CDR3 loop spans 12 amino acids. Per germline, CDR1 DFQATT and CDR2 SNEGSKA (reference sequence). Trimming took off 2 bases at V and 5 bases at J, with 9 bases between the two ends. The CDR3 protein is CSARKGETEAFF. In DNA form, the CDR3 reads TGCAGTGCTAGAAAAGGGGAGACTGAAGCTTTCTTT.

The V and J genes are TRBV20-1 and TRBJ2-5, with 9 bases lining up with TRBD1. The CDR3 has 16 amino acids. With V trimmed by 0 bases and J by 5 bases, 10 bases remained unmatched. Germline V lookup: CDR1 DFQATT, CDR2 SNEGSKA (reference sequence). Written as DNA, the CDR3 is TGCAGTGCTAGAGATACCAGGGGACAGGGTGGGGAGACCCAGTACTTC. The encoded protein is CSARDTRGQGGETQYF.

Worth noting for this clonotype: At one boundary the junction diverges from the germline segment, which might be a read error. In nucleotides, the CDR3 is TGCGCCAGCAGCCAGCAGGGAGGGAATCAGCCCCGGCATTTT. Translated, it gives CASSQQGGNQPRHF. V is TRBV5-1 and J is TRBJ1-5; possible D gene TRBD1, 5 bases. The CDR3 loop spans 14 amino acids. Germline CDR1 SGHRS, CDR2 YFSETQ. The full variable domain, with the rest looked up from reference TRBV5-1 and TRBJ1-5, is KAGVTQTPRYLIKTRGQQVTLSCSPISGHRSVSWYQQTPGQGLQFLFEYFSETQRNKGNFPGRFSGRQFSNSRSEMNVSTLELGDSALYLCASSQQGGNQPRHFGDGTRLSIL.

This clonotype was observed a handful of times. The chain combines TRBV6-9 with TRBJ2-3, with TRBD2 matching 14 bases. CDR3 length: 15 amino acids. V lost 4 bases and J lost 5; bases outside the gene matches: 2. CDR1 MNHGY and CDR2 SVAAGI come from the germline V gene. The CDR3 protein is CASSSGLAGGDTQYF. DNA for the CDR3: TGTGCCAGCAGTTCCGGACTAGCGGGAGGAGATACGCAGTATTTT.

The chain has TRBV3-1 and TRBJ2-5, with 7 bases that match TRBD1. Matching the DNA end better, TRBJ2-4 makes the J call doubtful. The CDR3 covers 12 residues. From germline, CDR1 is LGHDT and CDR2 YNNKEL (reference sequence). The CDR3 is CASKMTGSIQYF. The CDR3 DNA reads TGTGCCAGCAAGATGACAGGGAGCATTCAGTACTTC.

The chain employs TRBV20-1 and TRBJ2-1, with a weak D call TRBD1 (7 bases). CDR3 length equals 15 residues. Per the germline V gene, CDR1 is DFQATT and CDR2 is SNEGSKA (reference sequence). V was clipped by 6 bases and J by 7 bases, with 22 bases between them. The CDR3 DNA reads TGCAGTGCACGTCATCAGGGGGGCAGGGAGAATGAGCAGTTCTTC. Amino acid sequence: CSARHQGGRENEQFF.

The CDR3 region is CASSHRAPMGEQFF. DNA for the CDR3: TGCGCCAGCAGCCACCGGGCCCCCATGGGTGAGCAGTTCTTC. The chain joins TRBV4-3 to TRBJ2-1; the D is unclear. With 3 bases removed from V and 9 bases from J, the gap between germline ends came to 15 bases. This CDR3 region has 14 residues. The germline gives CDR1 LGHNA, CDR2 YSLEER.

This clonotype has a handful of counts. The chain has TRBV6-2 or TRBV6-3 and TRBJ2-7; 7 nucleotides match TRBD1. The CDR3 contains 14 residues. V trimming: 5 bases; J trimming: 2 bases; junction bases outside the gene matches: 6. Germline lookup yields CDR1 MNHEY and CDR2 SVGEGT. CDR3 amino acids: CASSDRDSAYEQYF. The DNA of the CDR3 is TGTGCCAGCAGTGACCGGGACAGCGCCTACGAGCAGTACTTC.

Concerning this clonotype: The conserved final phenylalanine or tryptophan is absent from the CDR3, which likely points to a read error. The chain has TRBV6-4 and TRBJ2-3; no clear D. CDR3 length: 14 residues. Germline lookup yields CDR1 MRHNA and CDR2 SNTAGT. Trimming stripped 4 bases from V and 3 bases from J, with 11 bases between. Written as DNA, the CDR3 is TGTGCCAGCAGTGTGGGAACACAGACAGATACGCAGTATTTG. Amino acid sequence: CASSVGTQTDTQYL.

Of note for this clonotype: Germline and junction disagree at one end, which may indicate a read error. The chain uses TRBV7-3 and TRBJ2-1; tentative D call: TRBD2 (5 bases). Germline CDR1 SGHTA, CDR2 FQGTGA. The CDR3 is 14 amino acids. The DNA for the CDR3 is TGTGCTAGCAGCTTAGCGTCCCTGGTTAATGAGCAGTTCTTC. Translation: CASSLASLVNEQFF.

This sequence joins TRBV6-2 or TRBV6-3 and TRBJ1-2; D is possibly TRBD1 (6 bases). This CDR3 has 16 residues. The germline gives CDR1 MNHEY, CDR2 SVGEGT. The V gene lost 2 bases and the J gene lost 0 bases, with 13 bases spanning the gap. CDR3 nucleotides: TGTGCCAGCAGTTACGAACCCCGGACAGCTAACTATGGCTACACCTTC. Its translation is CASSYEPRTANYGYTF.